Sequencing of this T cell receptor (beta chain) was carried out in a study of Graves' ophthalmopathy and Graves' hyperthyroidism. Amplification of the TCR beta CDR3 regions used RNA transcripts (as template). Second-round multiplex PCR came after a first-round RT-PCR that employed HTBI primers. TCRdb independently ran MiXCR on the multiplex PCR reads; one entry per CDR3 protein. The repertoire has over 500,000 distinct CDR3 sequences, roughly 20% of them found once; the top ten carry more than 5.5%. Enrolled hyperthyroidism patients had a new diagnosis, a duration under 2 months, and an age of 18 to 65. Certain patients, namely those with other autoimmune diseases, uncontrolled infections, pregnancy or lactation, were excluded. A roughly 9.3 ml volume of fresh peripheral blood provided the PBMCs. V gave up 4 bases and J gave up 1 base, with 10 bases separating them. This CDR3 spans 14 amino acids.

This receptor was obtained from a young woman with stable Graves' hyperthyroidism. Some clones in this sample may be carry-over from other donors' samples. The source material was peripheral blood. The rearrangement links TRBV12-3 or TRBV12-4 to TRBJ2-5, with D perhaps matching TRBD1 (7 bases). CDR3 DNA sequence: TGTGCCAGCAGTTCAGGGGGGATCCAAGAGACCCAGTACTTC. Protein sequence: CASSSGGIQETQYF.